These T cell receptor beta chains were read from a single sample in a study of OX40 agonist ivuxolimab in advanced cancers. TCRdb keeps only in-frame clones here, not all; method: immunoSEQ multiplex PCR. The sample carries approximately 50,000 clones, around 94% recorded once. The specimen comprised CD4+ or CD8+ T cells sorted from blood, sampled in a trial of the OX40 agonist ivuxolimab. These receptors originate from an adult with an advanced solid tumor such as melanoma, head and neck, liver or kidney cancer. Both conserved end residues are part of each CDR3. The size entry is marked missing in some rows and otherwise reads once, few, many or a size class.

CASSSVLAEGGDEQYF,16,NA,TRBJ2-7,TRBV5-6
CASSQDLTSGVNTGELFF,18,NA,TRBJ2-2,TRBV4-3
CASSQGRVTSEYEQYF,16,NA,TRBJ2-7,TRBV4-2
CASSFGTGNSPLHF,14,NA,TRBJ1-6,TRBV11-2
CASSPRGLAGGAQYF,15,NA,TRBJ2-7,TRBV7-6
CASSQFQGLDTDTQYF,16,NA,TRBJ2-3,TRBV14
CASSSGLYTLTDTQYF,16,NA,TRBJ2-3,TRBV19
CASSFLNVLTF,11,NA,TRBJ2-6,TRBV5-6
CASSLGLAGYTDTQYF,16,once,TRBJ2-3,TRBV5-6
CASSLRGTSYEQYF,14,once,TRBJ2-7,TRBV5-1
CASSPLGQMNTEAFF,15,NA,TRBJ1-1,TRBV4-1
CASSQVSKTGELFF,14,NA,TRBJ2-2,TRBV4-1
CASSHSPSREDTQYF,15,NA,TRBJ2-3,TRBV7-7
CAWRNPGQPQHF,12,NA,TRBJ1-5,TRBV30
CASRDGYEQYF,11,NA,TRBJ2-7,TRBV19
CASSLETGGAFSYEQYF,17,NA,TRBJ2-7,TRBV7-2
CASTLSYRSYEQYF,14,NA,TRBJ2-7,TRBV5-5
CASSGGWGNTIYF,13,few,TRBJ1-3,TRBV6-1
CASRLYRTNYEQYF,14,once,TRBJ2-7,TRBV23-1
CASSLSRLQYSYEQYF,16,few,TRBJ2-7,TRBV5-6
CSVLEAAFPHGYTF,14,NA,TRBJ1-2,TRBV29-1
CASSDSSGQPQHF,13,NA,TRBJ1-5,TRBV11-2
CASSTDPSYQETQYF,15,NA,TRBJ2-5,TRBV7-7
CASSVGGGTKTQYF,14,NA,TRBJ2-5,TRBV9
CASSLIAEGHEKLFF,15,NA,TRBJ1-4,TRBV7-2
CASSLSGEGSNQPQHF,16,NA,TRBJ1-5,TRBV7-9
CASSVGRATNEKLFF,15,NA,TRBJ1-4,TRBV9
CAERARTETYEQYF,14,NA,TRBJ2-7,TRBV25-1